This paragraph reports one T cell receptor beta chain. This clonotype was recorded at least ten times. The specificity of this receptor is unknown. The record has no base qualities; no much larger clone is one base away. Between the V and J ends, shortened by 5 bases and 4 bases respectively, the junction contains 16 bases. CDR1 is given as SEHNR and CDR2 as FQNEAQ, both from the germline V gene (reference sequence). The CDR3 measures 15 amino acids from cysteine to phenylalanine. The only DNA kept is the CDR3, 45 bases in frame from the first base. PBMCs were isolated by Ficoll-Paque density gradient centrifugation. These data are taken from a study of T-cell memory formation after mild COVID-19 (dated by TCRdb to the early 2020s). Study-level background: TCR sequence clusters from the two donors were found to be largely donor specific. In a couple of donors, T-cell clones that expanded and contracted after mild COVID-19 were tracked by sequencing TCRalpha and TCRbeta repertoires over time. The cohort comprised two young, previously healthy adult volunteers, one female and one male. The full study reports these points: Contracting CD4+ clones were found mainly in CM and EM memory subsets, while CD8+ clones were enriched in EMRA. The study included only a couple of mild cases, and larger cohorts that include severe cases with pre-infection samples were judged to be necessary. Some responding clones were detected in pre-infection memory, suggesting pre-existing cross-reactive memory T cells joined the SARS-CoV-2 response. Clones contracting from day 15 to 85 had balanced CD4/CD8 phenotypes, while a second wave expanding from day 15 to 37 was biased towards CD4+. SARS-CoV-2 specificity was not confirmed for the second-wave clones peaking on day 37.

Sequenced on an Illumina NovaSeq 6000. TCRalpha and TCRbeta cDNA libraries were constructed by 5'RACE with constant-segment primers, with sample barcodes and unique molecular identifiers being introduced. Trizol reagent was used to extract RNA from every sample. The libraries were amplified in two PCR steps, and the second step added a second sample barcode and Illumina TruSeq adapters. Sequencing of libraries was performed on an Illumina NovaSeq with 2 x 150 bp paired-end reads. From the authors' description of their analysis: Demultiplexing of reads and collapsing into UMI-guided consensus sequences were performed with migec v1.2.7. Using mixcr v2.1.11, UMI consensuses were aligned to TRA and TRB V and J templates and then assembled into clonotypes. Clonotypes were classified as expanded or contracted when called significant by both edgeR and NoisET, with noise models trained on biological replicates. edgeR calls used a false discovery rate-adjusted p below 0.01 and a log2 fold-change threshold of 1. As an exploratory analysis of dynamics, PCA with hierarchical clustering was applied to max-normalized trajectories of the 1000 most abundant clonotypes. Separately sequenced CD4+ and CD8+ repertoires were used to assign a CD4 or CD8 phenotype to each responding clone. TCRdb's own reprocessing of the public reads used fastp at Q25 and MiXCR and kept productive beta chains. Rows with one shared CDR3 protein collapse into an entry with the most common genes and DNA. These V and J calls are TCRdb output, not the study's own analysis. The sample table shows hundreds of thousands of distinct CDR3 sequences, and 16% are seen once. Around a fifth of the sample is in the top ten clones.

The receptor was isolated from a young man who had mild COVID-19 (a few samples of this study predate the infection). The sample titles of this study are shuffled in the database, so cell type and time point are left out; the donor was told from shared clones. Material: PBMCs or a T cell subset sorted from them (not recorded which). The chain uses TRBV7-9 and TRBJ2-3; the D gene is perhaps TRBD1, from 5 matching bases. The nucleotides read TGTGCCAGCAGCAAAAGACAGCCTCCGGCAGATACGCAGTATTTT. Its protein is CASSKRQPPADTQYF.